This T cell receptor beta chain was documented in a study of OX40 agonist ivuxolimab in advanced cancers. Study-wide background: Three dose-escalation patients had partial responses: one with hepatocellular carcinoma and two with cutaneous melanoma.

This clone was seen a few times. No antigen is known for it. Data came from immunoSEQ multiplex PCR; TCRdb stores just in-frame clones and leaves some out. The sample lists tens of thousands of clones, about 83% occurring once. With autoimmune disease history or systemic immunosuppression, patients were excluded. Trimming took 5 bases from V and 6 from J; bases not matched to a gene: 12. Germline CDR1 reads SGHRS; CDR2 reads YFSETQ. The length of the CDR3 is 15 residues. Study results and caveats: In the 0.1 to 3.0 mg/kg range, CD4+ and CD8+ blood T cells had expanded clonally by week 6. Low normalized clonal expansion also occurred in some nonresponding patients.

This clonotype was sampled from an adult with an advanced solid tumor such as melanoma, head and neck, liver or kidney cancer. V and J are TRBV5-1 and TRBJ2-7, with 9 bases aligning to TRBD2. The sample consisted of CD4+ or CD8+ T cells sorted from blood, taken in a trial of the OX40 agonist ivuxolimab. CDR3 bases: TGCGCCAGCAGTCAGGGGCTAGCGGGAAGGTCCGAGCAGTACTTC. Its protein product is CASSQGLAGRSEQYF.